The sequence of this T cell receptor beta chain was determined in a study of identifying expanded T cells in peripheral blood. Sequencing was performed with immunoSEQ multiplex PCR; in TCRdb, only in-frame clones are kept and a portion is missing. The sample has about 100,000 clones; approximately 89% are singletons. There are 14 residues in the CDR3. V lost 4 bases and J 5 bases, leaving 13 bases between the germline ends. The germline V gene has CDR1 ENHRY and CDR2 SYGVKD. The TCR sequence derives from a person aged 18 to 69 in good health. The chain couples TRBV10-3 to TRBJ2-3, with D perhaps matching TRBD1 (6 bases). The sample comprised blood. Here the CDR3 reads CAISAGAMVDTQYF. In nucleotides, the CDR3 is TGTGCCATCAGTGCAGGGGCAATGGTAGATACGCAGTATTTT.